Included here is one TCR beta chain sequence, with context. Its specificity is not known. The entry originates in a study of shared clonotypes between healthy human individuals. The donors were adults (healthy and HIV-negative) with no recent acute infections or vaccinations. Study-wide points: For naive CD4 cells, around 5.1% of clonotypes were shared across a handful of donors.

Deep was the level at which the assay was run. Template for every sorted-subset replicate PCR totaled about 0.2 ug DNA, around 32,000 T cell genomes. Produced via immunoSEQ multiplex PCR; TCRdb's table is partial and in-frame only. The sample has roughly 1,100,000 clones; under 80% are singletons. The CDR3 consists of 15 residues. With V trimmed by 3 bases and J by 0 bases, 4 bases remained unmatched. Per the germline V gene, CDR1 is SGHRS and CDR2 is YFSETQ. The chain has TRBV5-1 and TRBJ2-3; 7 bases agree with TRBD2. The sequencing input was memory CD4+ T cells sorted from blood. As to subset: CD45RA-negative fraction. The receptor was isolated from a man younger than 30 in good health. CDR3 amino acids: CASSWEGYSTDTQYF. The CDR3 DNA follows: TGCGCCAGCAGCTGGGAGGGATATAGCACAGATACGCAGTATTTT.